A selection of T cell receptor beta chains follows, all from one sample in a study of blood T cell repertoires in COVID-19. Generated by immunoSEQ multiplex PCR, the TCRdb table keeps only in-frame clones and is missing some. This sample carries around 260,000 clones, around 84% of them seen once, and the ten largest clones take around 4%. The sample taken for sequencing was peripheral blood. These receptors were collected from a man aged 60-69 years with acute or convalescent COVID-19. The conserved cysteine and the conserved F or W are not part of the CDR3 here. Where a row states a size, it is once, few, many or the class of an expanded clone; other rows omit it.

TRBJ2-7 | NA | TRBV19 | ASSPLGTSGTYEQY
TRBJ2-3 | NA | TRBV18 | ASSPAALPDTQY
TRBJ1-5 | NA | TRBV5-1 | ASSSGLSNQPQH
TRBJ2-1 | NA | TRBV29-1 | SGWGTGGEQF
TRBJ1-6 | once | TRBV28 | ASWDRLNSPLH
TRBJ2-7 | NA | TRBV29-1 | SVSVTSGNYEQY
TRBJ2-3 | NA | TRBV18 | ASSPYSGGTTDTQY
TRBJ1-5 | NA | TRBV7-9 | ASSLKGTGSNQPQH
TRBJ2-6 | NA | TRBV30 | AWSSGMSSGANVLT
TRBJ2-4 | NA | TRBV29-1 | SVPGNGAKNIQY
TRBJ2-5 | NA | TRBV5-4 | ASSSGYDQETQY
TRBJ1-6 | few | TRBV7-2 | ASSLVWTGGNNSPLH
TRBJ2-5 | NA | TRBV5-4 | ASSLISGLQETQY
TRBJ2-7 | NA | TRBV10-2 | ASSVRQGHTYEQY
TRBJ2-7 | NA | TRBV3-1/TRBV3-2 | ASSQAPGGYEQY
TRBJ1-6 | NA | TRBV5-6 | ASSLRRTGSNSPLH
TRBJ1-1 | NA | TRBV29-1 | SVIVQGVIAEAF
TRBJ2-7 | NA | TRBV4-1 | ASSLSGGAFEQY
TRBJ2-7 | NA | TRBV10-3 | AITAGGQIYEQY
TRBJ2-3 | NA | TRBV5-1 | ASTRTGGGTDTQY
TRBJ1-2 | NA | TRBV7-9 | ASSLAAGKDYGYT
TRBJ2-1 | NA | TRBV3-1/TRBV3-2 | ASSLGERQF
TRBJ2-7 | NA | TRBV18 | ASSPSTGIAYEQY
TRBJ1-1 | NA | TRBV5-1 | ASSRTGGENTEAF
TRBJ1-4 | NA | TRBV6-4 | APQGVNEKLF
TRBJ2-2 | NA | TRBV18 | ASSPPRENGELF
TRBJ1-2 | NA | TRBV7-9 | ASSLILGGTGTRRYGYT
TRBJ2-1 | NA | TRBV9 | ASSPPGLATNNEQF
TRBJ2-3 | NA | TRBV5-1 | ASSLDSSSTDTQY
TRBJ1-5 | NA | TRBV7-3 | ASTRGGWPQH
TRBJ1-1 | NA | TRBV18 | ASSPGIQGYTEAF
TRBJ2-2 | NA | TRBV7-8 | ASSLDPSGELF
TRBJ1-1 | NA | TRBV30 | AWTTTGQFEAF
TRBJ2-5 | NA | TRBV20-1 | SASGTSGRFQETQY
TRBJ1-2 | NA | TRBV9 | ASSADGRGNYGYT
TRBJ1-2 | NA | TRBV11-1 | ASSPNRDSLFYGYT
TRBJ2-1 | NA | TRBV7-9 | ASSLASGRALNYNEQF
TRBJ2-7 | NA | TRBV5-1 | ASSSGQGKVYEQY
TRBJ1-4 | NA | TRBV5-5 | ASSLGLGVKNEKLF
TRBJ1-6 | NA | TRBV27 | ASSLSVQGASPLH
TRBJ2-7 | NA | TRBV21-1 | ASSSDGGETYEQY
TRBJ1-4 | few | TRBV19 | ASSHGQGREKLF
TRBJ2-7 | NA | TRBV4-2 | ASSQSASAGTHFYEQY
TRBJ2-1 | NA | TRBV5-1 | ASSRDRAGDNEQF
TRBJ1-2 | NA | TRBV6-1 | ASSALTGRASYGYT
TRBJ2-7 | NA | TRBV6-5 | ASSPTGSYEQY
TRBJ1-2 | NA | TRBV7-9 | ASSLGYSKNYGYT
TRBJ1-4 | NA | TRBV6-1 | ASSDRGGATNEKLF
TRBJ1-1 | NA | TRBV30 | AWSQGYRKRAGAEAF
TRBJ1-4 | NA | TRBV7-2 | ASSSGGYNEKLF
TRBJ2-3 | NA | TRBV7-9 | ASSPRPGGDTQY
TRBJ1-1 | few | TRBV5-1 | ASSFQGASRTEAF
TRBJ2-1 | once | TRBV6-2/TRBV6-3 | ASSYDVRDYNEQF